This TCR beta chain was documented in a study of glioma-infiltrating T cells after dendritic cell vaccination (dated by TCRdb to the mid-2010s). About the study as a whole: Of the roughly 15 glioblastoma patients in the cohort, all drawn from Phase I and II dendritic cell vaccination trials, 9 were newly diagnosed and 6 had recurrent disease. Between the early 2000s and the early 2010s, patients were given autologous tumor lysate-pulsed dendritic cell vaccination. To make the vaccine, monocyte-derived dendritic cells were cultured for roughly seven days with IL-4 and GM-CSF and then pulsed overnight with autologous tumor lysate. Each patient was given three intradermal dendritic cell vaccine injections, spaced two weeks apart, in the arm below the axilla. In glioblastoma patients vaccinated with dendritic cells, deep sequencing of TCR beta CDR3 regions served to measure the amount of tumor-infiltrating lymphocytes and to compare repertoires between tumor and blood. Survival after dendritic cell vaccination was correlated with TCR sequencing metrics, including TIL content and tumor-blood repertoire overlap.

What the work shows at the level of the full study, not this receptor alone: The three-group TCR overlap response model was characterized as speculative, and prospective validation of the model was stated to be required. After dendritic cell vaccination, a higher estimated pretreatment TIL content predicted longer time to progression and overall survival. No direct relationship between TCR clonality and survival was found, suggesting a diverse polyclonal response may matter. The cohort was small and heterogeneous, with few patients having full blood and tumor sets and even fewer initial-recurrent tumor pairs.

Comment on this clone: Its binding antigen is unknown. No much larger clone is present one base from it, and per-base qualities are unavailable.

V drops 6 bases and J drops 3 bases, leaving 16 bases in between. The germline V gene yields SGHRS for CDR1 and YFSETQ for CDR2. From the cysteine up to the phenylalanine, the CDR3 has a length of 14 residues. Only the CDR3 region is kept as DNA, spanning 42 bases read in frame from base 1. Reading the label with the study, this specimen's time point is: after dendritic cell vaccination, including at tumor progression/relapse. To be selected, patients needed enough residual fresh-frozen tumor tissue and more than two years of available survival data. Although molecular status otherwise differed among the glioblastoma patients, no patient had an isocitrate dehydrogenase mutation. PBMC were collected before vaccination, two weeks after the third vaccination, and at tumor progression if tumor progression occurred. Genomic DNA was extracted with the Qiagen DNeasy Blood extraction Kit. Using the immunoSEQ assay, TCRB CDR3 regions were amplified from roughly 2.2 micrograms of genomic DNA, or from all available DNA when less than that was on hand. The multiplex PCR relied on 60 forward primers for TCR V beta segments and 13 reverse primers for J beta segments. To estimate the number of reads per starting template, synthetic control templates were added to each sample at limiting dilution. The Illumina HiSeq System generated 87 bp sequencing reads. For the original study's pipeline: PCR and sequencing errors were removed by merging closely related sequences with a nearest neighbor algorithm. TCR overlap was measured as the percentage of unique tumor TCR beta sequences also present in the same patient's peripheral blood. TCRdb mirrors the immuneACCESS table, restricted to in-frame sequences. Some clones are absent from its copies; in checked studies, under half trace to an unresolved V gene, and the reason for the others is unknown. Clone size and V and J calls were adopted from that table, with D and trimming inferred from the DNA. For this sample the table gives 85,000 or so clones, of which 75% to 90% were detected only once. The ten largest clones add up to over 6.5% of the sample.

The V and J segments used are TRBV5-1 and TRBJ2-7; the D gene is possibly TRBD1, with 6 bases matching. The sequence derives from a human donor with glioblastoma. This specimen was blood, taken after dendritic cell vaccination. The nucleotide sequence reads TGCGCCAGCAAAGCCGGGACAACCGACTACGAGCAGTACTTC. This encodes CASKAGTTDYEQYF.